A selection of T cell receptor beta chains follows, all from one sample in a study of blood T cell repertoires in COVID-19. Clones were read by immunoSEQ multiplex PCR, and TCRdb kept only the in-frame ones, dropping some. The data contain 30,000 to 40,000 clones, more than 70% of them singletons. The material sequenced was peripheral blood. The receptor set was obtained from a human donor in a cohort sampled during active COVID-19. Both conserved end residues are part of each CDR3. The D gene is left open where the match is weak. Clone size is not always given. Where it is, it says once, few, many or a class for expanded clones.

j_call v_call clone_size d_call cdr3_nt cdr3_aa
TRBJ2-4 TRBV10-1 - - TGCGCCAGCTCGGATGGGGGCTCCAAAAACATTCAGTACTTC CASSDGGSKNIQYF
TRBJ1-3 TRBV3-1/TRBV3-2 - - TGTGCCAGCAGCCAAGAAATACCGGGGGGCGCCGGAAACACCATATATTTT CASSQEIPGGAGNTIYF
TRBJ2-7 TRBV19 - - TGTGCCAGTAGTATAACGGGACTCTACGAGCAGTACTTC CASSITGLYEQYF
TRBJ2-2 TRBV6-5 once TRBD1 TGTGCCAGCAGACAGGGGAGATTCACCGGGGAGCTGTTTTTT CASRQGRFTGELFF
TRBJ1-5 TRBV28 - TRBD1 TGTGCCAGCAGAGGGGACAGGGTTCATCAGCCCCAGCATTTT CASRGDRVHQPQHF
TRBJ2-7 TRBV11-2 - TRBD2 TGTGCCAGCAGCCAGACCGAGTGGGCGGGAGCGAACGAGCAGTACTTC CASSQTEWAGANEQYF
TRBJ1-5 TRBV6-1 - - TGTGCCAGCAGTGAATCAGGGGCAAATCAGCCCCAGCATTTT CASSESGANQPQHF
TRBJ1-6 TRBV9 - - TGTGCCAGCAGCTTCTCCCCAGGGTCCCCACCCCTCCACTTT CASSFSPGSPPLHF
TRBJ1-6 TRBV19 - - TGTGCCAGTAGTATAGTTCGACAGCCACCCCTCCACTTT CASSIVRQPPLHF
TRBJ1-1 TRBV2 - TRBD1 TGTGCCAGCAGGAACAGGGGAACCACTGAAGCTTTCTTT CASRNRGTTEAFF
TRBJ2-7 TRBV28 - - TGTGCCAGCAGTTTAGACCCCCAGGCGAACGAGCAGTACTTC CASSLDPQANEQYF
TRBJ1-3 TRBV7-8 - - TGTGCCAGCAGCTCCCCCACGACAGACTCTGGAAACACCATATATTTT CASSSPTTDSGNTIYF
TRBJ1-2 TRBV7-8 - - TGTGCCAGCAGCCCTGACAGAAACTATGGCTACACCTTC CASSPDRNYGYTF
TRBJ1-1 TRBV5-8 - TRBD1 TGTGCCAGCGGGGGATGGCAGGGGGATGAAGCTTTCTTT CASGGWQGDEAFF
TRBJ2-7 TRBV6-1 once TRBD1 TGTGCCAGCAGTGAGGTACCCTCCCTAGTCAGGGGGCACGAGCAGTACTTC CASSEVPSLVRGHEQYF
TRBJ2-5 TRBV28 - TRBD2 TGTGCCAGCAGTTTCAGACAGCGGGGGGTACAAGAGACCCAGTACTTC CASSFRQRGVQETQYF
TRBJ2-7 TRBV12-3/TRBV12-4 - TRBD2 TGTGCCAGCAGCCCCGGGGGGGTCGAGCAGTACTTC CASSPGGVEQYF